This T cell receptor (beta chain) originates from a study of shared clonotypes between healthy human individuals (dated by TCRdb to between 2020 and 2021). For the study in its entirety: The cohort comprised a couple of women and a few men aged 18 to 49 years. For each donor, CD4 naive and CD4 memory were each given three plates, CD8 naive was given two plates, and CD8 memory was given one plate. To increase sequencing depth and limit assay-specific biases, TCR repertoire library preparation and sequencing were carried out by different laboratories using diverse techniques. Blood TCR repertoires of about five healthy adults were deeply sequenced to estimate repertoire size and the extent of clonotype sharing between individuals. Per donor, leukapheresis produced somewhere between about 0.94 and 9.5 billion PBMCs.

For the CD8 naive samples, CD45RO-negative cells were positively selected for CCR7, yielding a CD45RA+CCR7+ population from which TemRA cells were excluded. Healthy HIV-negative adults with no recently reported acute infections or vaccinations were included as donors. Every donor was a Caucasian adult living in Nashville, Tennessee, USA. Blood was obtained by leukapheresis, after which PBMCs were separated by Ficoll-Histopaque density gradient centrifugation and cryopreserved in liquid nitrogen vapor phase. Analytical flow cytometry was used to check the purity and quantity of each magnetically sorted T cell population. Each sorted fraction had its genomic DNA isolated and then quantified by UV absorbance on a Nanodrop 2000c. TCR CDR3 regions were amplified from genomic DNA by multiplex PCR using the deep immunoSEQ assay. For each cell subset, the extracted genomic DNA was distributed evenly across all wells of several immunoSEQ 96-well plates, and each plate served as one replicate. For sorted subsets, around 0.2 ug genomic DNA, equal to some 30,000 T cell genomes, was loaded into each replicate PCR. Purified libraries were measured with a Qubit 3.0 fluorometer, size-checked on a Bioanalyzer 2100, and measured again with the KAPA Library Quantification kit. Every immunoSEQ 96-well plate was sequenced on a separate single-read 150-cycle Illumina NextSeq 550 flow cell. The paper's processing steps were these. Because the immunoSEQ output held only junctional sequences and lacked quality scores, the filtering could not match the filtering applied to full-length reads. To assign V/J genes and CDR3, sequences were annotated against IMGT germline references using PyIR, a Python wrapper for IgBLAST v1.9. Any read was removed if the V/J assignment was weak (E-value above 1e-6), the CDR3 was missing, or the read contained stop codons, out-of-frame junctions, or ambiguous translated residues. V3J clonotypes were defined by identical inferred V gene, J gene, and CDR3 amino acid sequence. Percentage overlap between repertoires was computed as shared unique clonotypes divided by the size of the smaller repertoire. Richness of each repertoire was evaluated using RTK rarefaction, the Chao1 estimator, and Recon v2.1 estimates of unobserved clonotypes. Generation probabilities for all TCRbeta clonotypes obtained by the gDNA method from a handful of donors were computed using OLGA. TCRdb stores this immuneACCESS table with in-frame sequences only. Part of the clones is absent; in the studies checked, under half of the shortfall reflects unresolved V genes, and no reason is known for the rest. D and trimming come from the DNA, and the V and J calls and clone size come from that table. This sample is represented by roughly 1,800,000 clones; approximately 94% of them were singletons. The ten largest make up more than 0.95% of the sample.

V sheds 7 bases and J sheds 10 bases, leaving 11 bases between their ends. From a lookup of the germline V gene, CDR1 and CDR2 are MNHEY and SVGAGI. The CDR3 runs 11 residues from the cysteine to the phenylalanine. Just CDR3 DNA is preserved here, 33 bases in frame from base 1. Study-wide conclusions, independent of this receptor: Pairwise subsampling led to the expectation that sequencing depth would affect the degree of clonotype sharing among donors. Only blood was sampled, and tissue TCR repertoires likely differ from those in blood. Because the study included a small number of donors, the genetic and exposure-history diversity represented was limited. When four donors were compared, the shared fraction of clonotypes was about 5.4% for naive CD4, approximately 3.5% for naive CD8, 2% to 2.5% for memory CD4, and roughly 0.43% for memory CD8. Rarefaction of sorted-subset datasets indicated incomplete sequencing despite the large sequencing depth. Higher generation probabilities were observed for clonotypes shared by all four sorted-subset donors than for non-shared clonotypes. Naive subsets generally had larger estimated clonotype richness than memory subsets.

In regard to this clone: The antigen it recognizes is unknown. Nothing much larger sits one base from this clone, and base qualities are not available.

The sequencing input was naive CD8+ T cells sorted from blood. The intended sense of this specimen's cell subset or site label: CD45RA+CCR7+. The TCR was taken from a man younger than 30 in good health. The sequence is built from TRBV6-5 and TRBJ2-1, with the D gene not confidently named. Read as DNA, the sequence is TGTGCCAGCATCCTCATGGGAGAGCAGTTCTTC. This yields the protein CASILMGEQFF.